This TCR beta chain appears in the sequencing data of a study of cytomegalovirus exposure and HLA in healthy donors. V gave up 4 bases and J gave up 8 bases, with 18 bases separating them. CDR1 and CDR2 (germline): MGHRA, YSYEKL. This CDR3 comprises 15 residues. PCR involved 60 Vbeta and 13 Jbeta primers. TCRdb's copy holds only in-frame clones and misses some; the assay was immunoSEQ multiplex PCR. This sample carries approximately 280,000 clones, about nine tenths of them seen once, and the ten largest clones take roughly 4%. To note about this clone: Its antigen is undetermined.

Study results and caveats: The classifier reportedly diagnosed cytomegalovirus status with high specificity and sensitivity. Later analysis indicated greater clonal expansion among HLA-associated TCR beta chains than among equally common other chains. Among the CMV-associated chains, a few were confirmed in vitro as specific for CMV antigens. In a later analysis, productive TCRs from donors in an Asian-associated ancestry cluster reportedly carried fewer N-insertions than the cohort mean.

Source material: PBMCs. This clonotype originated in a man aged 35 to 55 in good health and CMV-seropositive. The chain is built from TRBV4-1 and TRBJ2-1, with D perhaps TRBD2 (6 bases). CDR3 bases: TGCGCCAGCAGCCGGGGACTCCAACAGGTGGATGAGCAGTTCTTC. It yields the protein CASSRGLQQVDEQFF.